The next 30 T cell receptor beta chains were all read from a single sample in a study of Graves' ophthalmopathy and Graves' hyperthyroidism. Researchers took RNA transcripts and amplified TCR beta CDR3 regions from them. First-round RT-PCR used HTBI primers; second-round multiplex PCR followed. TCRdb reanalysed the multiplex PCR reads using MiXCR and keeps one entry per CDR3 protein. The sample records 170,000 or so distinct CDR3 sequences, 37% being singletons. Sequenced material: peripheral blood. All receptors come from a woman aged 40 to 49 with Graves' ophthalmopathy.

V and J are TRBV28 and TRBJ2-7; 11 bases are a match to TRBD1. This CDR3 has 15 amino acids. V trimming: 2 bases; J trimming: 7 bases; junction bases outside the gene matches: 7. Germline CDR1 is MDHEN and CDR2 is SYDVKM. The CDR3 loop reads CASSLGGDRGKEQYF. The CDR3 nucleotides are TGTGCCAGCAGTTTAGGGGGGGACAGGGGGAAAGAGCAGTACTTC.

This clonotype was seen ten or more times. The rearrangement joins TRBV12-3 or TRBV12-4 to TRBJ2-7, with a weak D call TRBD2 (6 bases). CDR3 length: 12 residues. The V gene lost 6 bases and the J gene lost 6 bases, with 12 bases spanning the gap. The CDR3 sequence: CASRRLVGEQYF. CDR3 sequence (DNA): TGTGCCAGCAGAAGACTAGTTGGCGAGCAGTACTTC.

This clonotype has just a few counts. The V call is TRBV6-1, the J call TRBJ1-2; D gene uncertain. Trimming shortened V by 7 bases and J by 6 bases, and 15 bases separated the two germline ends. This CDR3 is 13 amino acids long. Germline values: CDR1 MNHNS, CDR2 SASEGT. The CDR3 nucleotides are TGTGCCAGCACTCTCAACAGAGGTCATGGCTACACCTTC. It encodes CASTLNRGHGYTF.

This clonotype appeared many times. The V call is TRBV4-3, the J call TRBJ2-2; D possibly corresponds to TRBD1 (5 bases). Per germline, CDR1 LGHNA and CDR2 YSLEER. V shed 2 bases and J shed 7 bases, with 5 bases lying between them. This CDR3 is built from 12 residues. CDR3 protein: CASSQQGGELFF. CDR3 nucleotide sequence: TGCGCCAGCAGCCAACAGGGCGGGGAGCTGTTTTTT.

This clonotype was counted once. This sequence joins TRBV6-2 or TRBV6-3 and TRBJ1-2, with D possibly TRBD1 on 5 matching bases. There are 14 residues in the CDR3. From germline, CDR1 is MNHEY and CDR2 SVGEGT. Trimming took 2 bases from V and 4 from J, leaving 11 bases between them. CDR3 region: CASSYPQGSYGYTF. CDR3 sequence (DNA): TGTGCCAGCAGTTACCCGCAGGGTAGCTATGGCTACACCTTC.

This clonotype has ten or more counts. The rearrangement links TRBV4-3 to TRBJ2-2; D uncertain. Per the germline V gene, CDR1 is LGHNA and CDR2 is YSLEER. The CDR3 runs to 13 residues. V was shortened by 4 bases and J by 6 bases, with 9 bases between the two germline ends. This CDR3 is CASSPYKAGELFF. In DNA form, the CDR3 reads TGCGCCAGCAGCCCGTACAAAGCCGGGGAGCTGTTTTTT.

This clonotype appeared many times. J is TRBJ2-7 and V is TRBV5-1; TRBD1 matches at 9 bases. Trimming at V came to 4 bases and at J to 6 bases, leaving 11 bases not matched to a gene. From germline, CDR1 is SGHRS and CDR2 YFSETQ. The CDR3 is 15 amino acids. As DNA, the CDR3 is TGCGCCAGCAGCCCGGAGCGGGACAGGGCATCCGAGCAGTACTTC. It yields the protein CASSPERDRASEQYF.

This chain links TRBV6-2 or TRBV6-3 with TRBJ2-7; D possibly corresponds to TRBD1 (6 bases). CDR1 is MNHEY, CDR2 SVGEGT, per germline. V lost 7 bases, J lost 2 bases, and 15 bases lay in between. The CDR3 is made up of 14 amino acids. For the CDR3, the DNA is TGTGCCAGCACTCGGGACACTCCTACCTACGAGCAGTACTTC. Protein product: CASTRDTPTYEQYF.

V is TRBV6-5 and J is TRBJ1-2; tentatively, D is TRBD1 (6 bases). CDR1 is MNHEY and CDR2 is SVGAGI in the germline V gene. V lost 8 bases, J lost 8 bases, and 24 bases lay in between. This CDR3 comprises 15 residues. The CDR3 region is CASAAGGGALRGYTF. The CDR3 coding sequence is TGTGCCAGCGCAGCGGGGGGGGGGGCACTACGGGGCTACACCTTC.

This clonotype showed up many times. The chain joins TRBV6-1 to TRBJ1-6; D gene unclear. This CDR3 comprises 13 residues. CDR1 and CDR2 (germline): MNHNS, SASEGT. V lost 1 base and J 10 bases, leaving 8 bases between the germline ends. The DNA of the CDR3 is TGTGCCAGCAGTGAAGGGGTCCACTCACCCCTCCACTTT. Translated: CASSEGVHSPLHF.

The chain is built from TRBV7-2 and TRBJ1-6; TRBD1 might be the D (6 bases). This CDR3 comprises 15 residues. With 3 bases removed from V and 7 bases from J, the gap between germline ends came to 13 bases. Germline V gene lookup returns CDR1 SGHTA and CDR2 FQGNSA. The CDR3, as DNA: TGTGCCAGCAGCTTCAGGGGTTTGGTCAATTCACCCCTCCACTTT. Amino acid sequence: CASSFRGLVNSPLHF.

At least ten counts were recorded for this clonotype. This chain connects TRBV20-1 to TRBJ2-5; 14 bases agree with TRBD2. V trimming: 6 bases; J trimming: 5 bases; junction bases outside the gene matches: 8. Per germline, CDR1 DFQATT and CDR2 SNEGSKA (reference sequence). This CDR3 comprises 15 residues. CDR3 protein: CSAQTSGGAVETQYF. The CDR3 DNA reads TGCAGTGCCCAGACTAGCGGGGGGGCAGTTGAGACCCAGTACTTC.

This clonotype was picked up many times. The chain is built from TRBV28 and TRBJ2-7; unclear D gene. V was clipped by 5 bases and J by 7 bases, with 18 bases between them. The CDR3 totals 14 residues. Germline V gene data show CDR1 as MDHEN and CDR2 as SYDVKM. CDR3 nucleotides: TGTGCCAGCAGTCCTACACGGGCCACCGGGGAGCAGTACTTC. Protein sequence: CASSPTRATGEQYF.

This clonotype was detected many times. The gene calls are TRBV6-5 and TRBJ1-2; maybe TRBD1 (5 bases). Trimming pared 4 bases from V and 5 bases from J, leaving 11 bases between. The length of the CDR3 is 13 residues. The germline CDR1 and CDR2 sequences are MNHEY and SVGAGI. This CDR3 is CASSSSGVYGYTF. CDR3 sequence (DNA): TGTGCCAGCAGTTCGTCGGGGGTGTATGGCTACACCTTC.

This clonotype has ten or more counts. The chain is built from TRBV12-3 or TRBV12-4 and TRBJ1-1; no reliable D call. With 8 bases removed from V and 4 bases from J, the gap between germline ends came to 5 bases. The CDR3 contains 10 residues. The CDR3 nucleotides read TGTGCCAGCCGGCTCACTGAAGCTTTCTTT. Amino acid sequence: CASRLTEAFF.

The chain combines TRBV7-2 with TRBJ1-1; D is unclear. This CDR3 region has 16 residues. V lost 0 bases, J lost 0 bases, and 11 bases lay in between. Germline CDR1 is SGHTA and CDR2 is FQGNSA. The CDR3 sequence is CASSLASTLMNTEAFF. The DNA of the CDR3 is TGTGCCAGCAGCTTAGCTTCCACTCTAATGAACACTGAAGCTTTCTTT.

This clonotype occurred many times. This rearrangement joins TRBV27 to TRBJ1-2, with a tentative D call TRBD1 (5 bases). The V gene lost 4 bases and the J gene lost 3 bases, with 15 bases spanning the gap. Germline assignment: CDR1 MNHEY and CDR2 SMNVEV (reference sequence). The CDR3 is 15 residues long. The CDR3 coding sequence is TGTGCCAGCAGTTCGGGACCCAGTTGGGACTATGGCTACACCTTC. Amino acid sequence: CASSSGPSWDYGYTF.

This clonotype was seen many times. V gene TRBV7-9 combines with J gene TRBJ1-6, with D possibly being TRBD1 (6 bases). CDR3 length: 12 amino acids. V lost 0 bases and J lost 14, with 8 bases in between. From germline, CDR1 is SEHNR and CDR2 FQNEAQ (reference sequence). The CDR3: CASSLAKGALHF. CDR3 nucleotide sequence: TGTGCCAGCAGCTTAGCCAAGGGGGCCCTCCACTTT.

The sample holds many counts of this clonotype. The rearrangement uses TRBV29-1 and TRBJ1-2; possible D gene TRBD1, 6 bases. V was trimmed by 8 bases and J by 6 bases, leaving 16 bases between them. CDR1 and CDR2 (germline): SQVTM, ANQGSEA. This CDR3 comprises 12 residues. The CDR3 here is CSFRGGPDGYTF. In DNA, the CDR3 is TGCAGCTTTCGCGGGGGCCCTGATGGCTACACCTTC.

CDR3: CASSNRGGYTF. CDR3 sequence (DNA): TGTGCCAGCAGTAACCGAGGAGGCTACACCTTC. This chain uses TRBV6-2 or TRBV6-3 with TRBJ1-2; D is undetermined. Looked up from germline, CDR1 is MNHEY and CDR2 is SVGEGT. Trimming pared 5 bases from V and 8 bases from J, leaving 9 bases between. The CDR3 spans 11 residues.

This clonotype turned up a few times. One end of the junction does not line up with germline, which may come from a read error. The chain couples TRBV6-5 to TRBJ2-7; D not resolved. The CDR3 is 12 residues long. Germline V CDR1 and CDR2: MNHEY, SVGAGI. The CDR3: CASSHSTYEQYF. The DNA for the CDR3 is TGTGCCAGCAGTCACTCTACCTACGAGCAGTACTTC.

DNA for the CDR3: TGTGCCAACAAACGACAGGGGAGCACCGGGGAGCTGTTTTTT. This gives the protein CANKRQGSTGELFF. The chain carries TRBV12-3 or TRBV12-4 and TRBJ2-2, with 8 bases that match TRBD1. CDR3 length equals 14 residues. V shed 10 bases, J shed 4 bases, and the junction held 8 bases outside the gene matches.

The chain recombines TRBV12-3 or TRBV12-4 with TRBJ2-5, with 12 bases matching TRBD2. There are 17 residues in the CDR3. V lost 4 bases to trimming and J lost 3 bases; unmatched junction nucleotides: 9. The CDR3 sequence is CASSYSTTSGGKETQYF. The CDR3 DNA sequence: TGTGCCAGCAGTTACTCAACGACTAGCGGGGGAAAAGAGACCCAGTACTTC.

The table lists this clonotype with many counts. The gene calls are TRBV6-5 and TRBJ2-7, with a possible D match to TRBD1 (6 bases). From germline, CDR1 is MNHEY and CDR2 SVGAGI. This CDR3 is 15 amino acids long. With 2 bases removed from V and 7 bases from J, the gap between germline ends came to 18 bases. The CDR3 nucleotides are TGTGCCAGCAGTTACAGTACAGGGATCAACTATGAGCAGTACTTC. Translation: CASSYSTGINYEQYF.

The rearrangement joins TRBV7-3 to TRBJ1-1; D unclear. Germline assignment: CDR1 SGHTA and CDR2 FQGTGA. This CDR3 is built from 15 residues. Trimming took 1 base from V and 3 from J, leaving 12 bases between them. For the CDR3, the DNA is TGTGCCAGCAGCTTAATTAGTTGGGGTGACACTGAAGCTTTCTTT. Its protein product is CASSLISWGDTEAFF.

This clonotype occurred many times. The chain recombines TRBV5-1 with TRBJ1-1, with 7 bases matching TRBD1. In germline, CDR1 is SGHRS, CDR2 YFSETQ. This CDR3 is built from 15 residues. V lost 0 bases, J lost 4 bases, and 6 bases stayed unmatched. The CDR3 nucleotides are TGCGCCAGCAGCTTGGTAGGGGGCGCGGGCACTGAAGCTTTCTTT. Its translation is CASSLVGGAGTEAFF.

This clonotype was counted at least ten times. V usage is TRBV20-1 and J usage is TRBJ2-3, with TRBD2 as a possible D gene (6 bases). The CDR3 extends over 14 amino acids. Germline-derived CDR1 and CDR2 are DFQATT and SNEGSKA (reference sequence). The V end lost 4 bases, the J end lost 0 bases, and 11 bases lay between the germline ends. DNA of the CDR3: TGCAGTGCTAAGGCGGGGCCCAGCACAGATACGCAGTATTTT. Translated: CSAKAGPSTDTQYF.

The CDR3 DNA reads as TGTGCCAGCAGAGCTAGACTTGGTGGCTACACCTTC. Translation gives CASRARLGGYTF. The V and J genes are TRBV6-1 and TRBJ1-2, with D uncertain. V was clipped by 6 bases and J by 7 bases, with 12 bases between them. Germline loops: CDR1 MNHNS, CDR2 SASEGT. This CDR3 has 12 amino acids.

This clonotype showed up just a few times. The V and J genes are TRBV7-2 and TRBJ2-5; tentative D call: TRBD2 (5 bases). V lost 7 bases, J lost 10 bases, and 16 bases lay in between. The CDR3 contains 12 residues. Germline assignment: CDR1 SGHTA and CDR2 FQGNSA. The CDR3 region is CASTLGRGNQYF. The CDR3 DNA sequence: TGTGCCAGCACCCTAGGCCGGGGTAACCAGTACTTC.

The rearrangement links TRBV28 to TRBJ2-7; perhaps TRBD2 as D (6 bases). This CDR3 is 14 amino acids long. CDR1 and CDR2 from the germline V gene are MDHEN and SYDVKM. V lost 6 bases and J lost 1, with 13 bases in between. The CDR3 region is CASRGGVGSYEQYF. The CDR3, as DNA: TGTGCCAGCAGAGGCGGGGTGGGATCCTACGAGCAGTACTTC.